This TCR beta chain was found in a study of cytomegalovirus exposure and HLA in healthy donors. The study's findings and limits: A later analysis linked a missense DCLRE1C variant to TCR beta V- and J-gene trimming.

Healthy people donating bone marrow made up the donors. PCR used 60 Vbeta primers and 13 Jbeta primers. Clones were read by immunoSEQ multiplex PCR, and TCRdb kept only the in-frame ones, dropping some. The table has about 82,000 clones, roughly four fifths seen once. CDR3 length: 17 residues. V lost 2 bases, J lost 4 bases, and 12 bases stayed unmatched. Concerning this clone itself: Its antigen remains unknown.

The chain couples TRBV5-3 to TRBJ1-5; 7 bases are shared with TRBD1. TRBV5-3 is assigned to the ORF class and has an uncertain function. The specimen was PBMCs. The TCR comes from a woman aged 50 to 65 in good health and CMV-seropositive. For the CDR3, the DNA is TGTGCCAGAAGCTTAGCGTCCCACAGGGGCAGGAATCAGCCCCAGCATTTT. Protein product: CARSLASHRGRNQPQHF.